The 20 T cell receptor beta chains below come from one sample, sequenced in a study of human T cells and chemical hapten exposure. TCRdb re-derived calls from the RACE reads in MiXCR, one entry per CDR3 protein. The profile shows some 71,000 distinct CDR3 sequences, over 8.5% of them singletons. Sample time point: patch test 3, about 24 weeks after DPC sensitization. This sample's treatment: therapeutic diphenylcyclopropenone sensitization with weekly scalp DPC. Here the sequenced sample was whole blood, taken in connection with sensitization to the hapten diphenylcyclopropenone (DPC). These receptors were taken from a woman aged 50 to 65 with alopecia areata. Some clones in this sample may be carry-over from other donors' samples.

This chain joins TRBV2 and TRBJ1-5; tentatively, D is TRBD1 (6 bases). V dropped 4 bases and J dropped 3 bases, with 28 bases sitting between them. The CDR3 consists of 20 residues. Germline V CDR1 and CDR2: SNHLY, FYNNEI. The CDR3 here is CASSVRSDSGILTNNQPQHF. Written as DNA, the CDR3 is TGTGCCAGCAGTGTGCGTTCGGACAGTGGGATTCTTACTAACAATCAGCCCCAGCATTTT.

This clonotype was found a few times. CDR3 sequence reads: CASSTGTGLSEQYF. CDR3 nucleotide sequence: TGTGCCAGCAGCACCGGGACAGGGTTGTCCGAGCAGTACTTC. The chain employs TRBV6-6 and TRBJ2-7, with 9 bases matching TRBD1. The germline V gene has CDR1 MNHNY and CDR2 SVGAGI (reference sequence). Trimming at V came to 6 bases and at J to 6 bases, leaving 9 bases not matched to a gene. The CDR3 is made up of 14 amino acids.

This clonotype was detected many times. The gene calls are TRBV6-2 or TRBV6-3 and TRBJ1-1; a weak D match, TRBD1 (5 bases). The V and J ends lost 11 bases and 1 base respectively, with 11 bases between them. CDR1 and CDR2 from the germline V gene are MNHEY and SVGEGT. This CDR3 spans 12 amino acids. CDR3 in DNA: TGTGCCGGGGCCAACCCGAACACTGAAGCTTTCTTT. Amino acids: CAGANPNTEAFF.

This clonotype was counted many times. J is TRBJ2-3 and V is TRBV12-3 or TRBV12-4; 11 bases match TRBD2. Trimming removed 3 bases from V and 3 bases from J; junction bases left unmatched: 5. The CDR3 consists of 16 residues. This CDR3 reads CASSFFGLAGTDTQYF. CDR3 nucleotide sequence: TGTGCCAGCAGTTTCTTTGGACTAGCGGGTACAGATACGCAGTATTTT.

This clonotype was observed a few times. V gene TRBV21-1 combines with J gene TRBJ2-7; the table's D call TRBD1 went unverified against the DNA. TRBV21-1 constitutes a pseudogene. There are 15 residues in the CDR3. CDR3 amino acids: CASSTGQATLYEQYF. The CDR3 nucleotides are TGTGCCAGCAGCACGGGACAGGCGACCCTCTACGAGCAGTACTTC.

This clonotype was picked up many times. V usage is TRBV6-5 and J usage is TRBJ1-4, with a tentative D call TRBD1 (5 bases). This CDR3 region has 15 residues. Trimming cost V 0 bases and J 3 bases, with 8 bases left between them. Per germline, CDR1 MNHEY and CDR2 SVGAGI. CDR3 sequence: CASSYSTGANEKLFF. CDR3 nucleotides: TGTGCCAGCAGTTACTCGACGGGGGCTAATGAAAAACTGTTTTTT.

This clonotype was found many times. The chain has TRBV6-5 and TRBJ2-5, with TRBD1 matching over 9 bases. Germline CDR1 MNHEY, CDR2 SVGAGI. This CDR3 has 15 amino acids. V lost 6 bases, J lost 4 bases, and 9 bases stayed unmatched. The CDR3 nucleotides read TGTGCCAGCAGGGATCCGGGACAGGGAGGAGAGACCCAGTACTTC. Translating it yields CASRDPGQGGETQYF.

The table lists this clonotype with a few counts. The genes are TRBV28 and TRBJ2-5; the match to TRBD1 covers 9 bases. The CDR3 has 14 residues. Germline lookup yields CDR1 MDHEN and CDR2 SYDVKM. V shed 4 bases, J shed 5 bases, and the junction held 5 bases outside the gene matches. This CDR3 is CASSSQGAAETQYF. In DNA, the CDR3 is TGTGCCAGCAGTTCACAGGGGGCCGCGGAGACCCAGTACTTC.

This chain connects TRBV28 to TRBJ1-5; 8 positions agree with TRBD1. The CDR3 extends over 15 amino acids. With 5 bases clipped from V and 5 bases from J, the junction kept 8 bases outside the gene matches. Looked up from germline, CDR1 is MDHEN and CDR2 is SYDVKM. CDR3 loop: CASSRQGAGDQPQHF. CDR3 coding DNA: TGTGCCAGCAGTCGCCAGGGGGCCGGGGATCAGCCCCAGCATTTT.

This clonotype was observed at least ten times. The chain recombines TRBV29-1 with TRBJ2-1; TRBD1 agrees at 9 bases. Per the germline V gene, CDR1 is SQVTM and CDR2 is ANQGSEA. CDR3 size: 15 residues. The ends lost 4 bases at V and 5 bases at J; junction bases unmatched: 9. CDR3 amino acids: CSVVLRTGVNNEQFF. The CDR3 coding sequence is TGCAGCGTTGTTCTCCGGACAGGGGTTAACAATGAGCAGTTCTTC.

A few counts support this clonotype. The chain uses TRBV6-1 and TRBJ2-3; D ambiguous. The CDR3 runs 14 residues. V was cut by 2 bases and J by 0 bases, with 6 bases left in between. Looked up from germline, CDR1 is MNHNS and CDR2 is SASEGT. The chain's CDR3 is CASSERHSTDTQYF. DNA of the CDR3: TGTGCCAGCAGTGAACGGCACAGCACAGATACGCAGTATTTT.

This clonotype showed up just a few times. V is TRBV1 and J is TRBJ2-5; the table gives TRBD2 as D, unverified against the DNA. TRBV1 is listed as a pseudogene. This CDR3 is 14 amino acids long. CDR3 DNA: TGCACCAGCAGTCGTCCAAGGGACTCCGGGACCCAGTACTTC. Translating gives CTSSRPRDSGTQYF.

This clonotype was observed a few times. V is TRBV28 and J is TRBJ2-1; D call uncertain. V was cut by 4 bases and J by 0 bases, with 10 bases left in between. Germline V gene data show CDR1 as MDHEN and CDR2 as SYDVKM. This CDR3 spans 15 amino acids. DNA for the CDR3: TGTGCCAGCAGTTATTACGGCTCCTCCTACAATGAGCAGTTCTTC. Its protein is CASSYYGSSYNEQFF.

This clonotype was found many times. The V gene is TRBV20-1, the J gene TRBJ1-5; D perhaps matches TRBD1 (6 bases). The CDR3 is 14 amino acids. In germline, CDR1 is DFQATT, CDR2 SNEGSKA (reference sequence). The V gene lost 5 bases and the J gene lost 0 bases, with 11 bases spanning the gap. The CDR3 DNA is TGCAGTGCTCGAGGGGGGGATAGCAATCAGCCCCAGCATTTT. The encoded protein is CSARGGDSNQPQHF.

This clonotype was counted a few times. The V gene is TRBV12-3 or TRBV12-4, the J gene TRBJ2-2, with unresolved D. Trimming removed 5 bases at V and 2 bases at J, with 18 bases between. This CDR3 region has 17 residues. The CDR3 DNA is TGTGCCAGCAGTCCATATACCCGGCTAACCAACACCGGGGAGCTGTTTTTT. It yields the protein CASSPYTRLTNTGELFF.

The chain couples TRBV19 to TRBJ1-5; D is perhaps TRBD1 (5 bases). The germline gives CDR1 LNHDA, CDR2 SQIVND (reference sequence). V was shortened by 4 bases and J by 4 bases, with 8 bases between the two germline ends. There are 13 residues in the CDR3. This CDR3 is CASSNGGNQPQHF. CDR3 DNA: TGTGCCAGTAGTAATGGGGGGAATCAGCCCCAGCATTTT.

This clonotype has just a few counts. This chain connects TRBV7-9 to TRBJ2-7; 7 nucleotides align to TRBD1. CDR3 length: 14 amino acids. Looked up from germline, CDR1 is SEHNR and CDR2 is FQNEAQ (reference sequence). V lost 0 bases and J lost 2; bases outside the gene matches: 1. The CDR3 loop is CASSLAGQTYEQYF. The CDR3 region has the DNA TGTGCCAGCAGCTTAGCGGGACAGACCTACGAGCAGTACTTC.

This clonotype was recorded many times. The chain joins TRBV5-1 to TRBJ2-1; TRBD2 matches 8 bases. The CDR3 runs 15 residues. V was clipped by 2 bases and J by 3 bases; unmatched bases: 4. Germline V gene data show CDR1 as SGHRS and CDR2 as YFSETQ. DNA of the CDR3: TGCGCCAGCAGCTTAGCGGGAGTCCTCTACAATGAGCAGTTCTTC. This encodes CASSLAGVLYNEQFF.

This clonotype was picked up many times. This rearrangement joins TRBV29-1 to TRBJ2-6, with 7 bases matching TRBD1. The CDR3 runs 14 residues. Germline loops: CDR1 SQVTM, CDR2 ANQGSEA. Trimming cost V 6 bases and J 4 bases; bases outside gene matches: 6. This chain's CDR3 is CSVGDRAGANVLTF. The CDR3 nucleotides are TGCAGCGTGGGTGACAGGGCAGGGGCCAACGTCCTGACTTTC.

The V gene is TRBV11-2, the J gene TRBJ2-7; D is uncertain. Germline CDR1 SGHAT, CDR2 FQNNGV. Trimming cost V 5 bases and J 1 base, with 12 bases left between them. CDR3 length equals 14 residues. The CDR3 here is CASSPIWGSYEQYF. CDR3 sequence (DNA): TGTGCCAGCAGCCCCATATGGGGTTCCTACGAGCAGTACTTC.